Sequencing of this TCR beta chain was carried out in a study of T cell clonotyping in hematopoietic cell transplantation (dated by TCRdb to the early 2020s). General notes on the study: A total of approximately 130 blood samples were gathered in the study from 30 to 40 consecutive transplant recipients along with their related donors. Patients were recruited between late 2015 and 2017 and followed until September 2020 or death.

With the immunoSEQ assay, which is a bias-controlled multiplex PCR relying on V- and J-specific primers, TCR beta CDR3 regions were amplified from genomic DNA. A proprietary barcode and Illumina adapter sequences were added to the CDR3 amplicons in a second PCR step. An Illumina MiSeq instrument was used to sequence the CDR3 libraries. The authors processed their data as follows. Export and quality control were performed with immunoSEQ Analyzer 3.0, and downstream analyses were performed with R Bioconductor and Immunarch. Only productive rearrangements in the normalized downsampled data set were used to calculate repertoire metrics. Clonotypes larger than 5 templates in the normalized cohort were defined as pathologically expanded. Repertoire diversity was measured with the Inverse Simpson Index. The non-normalized data set was used for CMV-specificity analyses so that all clonotypes could be captured. In its TCRdb copy, this immuneACCESS table keeps in-frame sequences only and misses some clones. Where compared with another copy, unresolved V genes explain less than half of these, and the others have no known cause. The D gene and trimming were derived from the DNA, and the V and J assignments and clone size from that table. For this sample the table gives 4,000 to 5,000 clones, of which roughly two thirds were detected only once. The ten biggest clones cover around 8.5% of the sample.

Regarding this clone: Its antigen remains unidentified. No much larger clone is present one base from it, and per-base qualities are unavailable.

Counted from cysteine to phenylalanine, this CDR3 has 14 amino acids. Only CDR3 DNA remains: 42 bases, in frame from the first base. For CDR1 and CDR2, the germline V gene lists SGHAT and FQNNGV. Trimmed from V: 3 bases; trimmed from J: 4 bases; junction bases lacking a gene match: 6. Sample time point, as interpreted from the label and publication: 100 days after allo-HCT. Blood samples were obtained from recipients approximately 28 days before transplant and at days 30, 100 and 180 after transplant. Using Nuclei Lysis Solution, genomic DNA was extracted from unfractionated peripheral blood mononuclear cells that were either fresh or cryopreserved. The paper's findings and limits, for the study overall: Recipient repertoires showed only a small fraction of overlap with donor repertoires, and over 95% appeared de novo at the given depth. The sample size was limited, and because cells were not sorted, the contributions of CD4 and CD8 repertoires could not be separated. Broader TCR repertoire diversity after transplant was predicted by Inverse Simpson Index values from donors and from recipients before transplant. A decrease in recipient TCR diversity was observed after transplant, and a progressive increase in pathologically expanded clonotypes was seen from day 30 to day 180.

The sequence came from a male patient aged 55 to 69 who had an allogeneic stem cell transplant, so the T cells may come from the graft donor. Some clones in this sample may be carry-over from other donors' samples. The rearranged segments are TRBV11-2 and TRBJ2-7; TRBD1 matches 7 bases in the middle. The specimen was PBMCs, collected 100 days after allogeneic stem cell transplant. In nucleotides, the sequence is TGTGCCAGCAGCTTCAGGACAGGCCCATACGAGCAGTACTTC. It translates to CASSFRTGPYEQYF.